This T cell receptor (beta chain) was sequenced in a study of PD-L1 blockade in urothelial cancer. Time point defined: peripheral blood 6 weeks after treatment start. Using immunoSEQ multiplex PCR, the repertoire was profiled, and TCRdb retains in-frame clones only, with some absent. The sample contains more than 95,000 clones, approximately 85% of which appear only once. The CDR3 covers 13 residues. V was trimmed by 6 bases and J by 5 bases, leaving 13 bases between them. The germline CDR1 and CDR2 sequences are SNHLY and FYNNEI. The sequence was collected from a man between 50 and 59 years old with urothelial cancer. V is TRBV2 and J is TRBJ2-5; D might be TRBD1 (5 bases). Sequencing used PBMCs, obtained around atezolizumab (anti-PD-L1) treatment. The CDR3, as DNA: TGTGCCAGCAGAGGACCAGGGCACGAGACCCAGTACTTC. It specifies CASRGPGHETQYF.